This TCR beta chain was identified during a study of T-cell reconstitution after alpha-beta-depleted transplantation in children. V was shortened by 0 bases and J by 2 bases, with 18 bases between the two germline ends. The V gene's germline CDR1 is LNHNV and CDR2 YYDKDF (reference sequence). The CDR3 extends over 18 amino acids. Molecular barcoding with unique molecular identifiers was used for the TCRbeta library. TCRdb reprocessed the PCR reads via MiXCR and lists one record per CDR3 protein. The data contain around 440,000 distinct CDR3 sequences, around 15% of them seen just once; the ten biggest clones take up over 25%. About this clonotype: The antigen is not known.

Study-level points and caveats: Day-60 TCRbeta diversity that was high in some patients was derived from surviving recipient T cells and thymic progenitors. About two months after transplant, alpha-beta T cells reportedly came from several hundred expanded graft clones. After one year, T-cell counts and TCRbeta diversity mostly came from new T cells.

Here the sequenced sample was PBMCs, mostly from graft donor cells, taken 360 days after TCRalphabeta/CD19-depleted stem cell transplant. The rearrangement joins TRBV15 to TRBJ2-3, with D perhaps matching TRBD1 or TRBD2 (5 bases each). The receptor was derived from a boy under two years old who had a stem cell transplant for Wiskott-Aldrich syndrome, so the T cells may come from the graft donor. The CDR3: CATSRDRRQTRDTDTQYF. The DNA for the CDR3 is TGTGCCACCAGCAGAGATCGACGACAGACGAGGGACACAGATACGCAGTATTTT.